Detailed here is one T cell receptor beta chain. What it binds is unknown. The data are from a study of T-cell memory formation after mild COVID-19. Overall study findings and caveats: Several responding clones turned up in pre-infection memory, indicating that cross-reactive memory may have taken part.

Trimming took 0 bases from V and 6 from J, leaving 12 bases between them. Germline V CDR1 and CDR2: SGHRS, YFSETQ. The CDR3 consists of 14 residues. 5'RACE with constant-segment primers built TCRalpha and TCRbeta cDNA libraries with UMIs. TCRdb fed the 5' RACE reads into MiXCR, producing one record per CDR3 protein. The sample records 290,000 or so distinct CDR3 sequences, approximately 19% being singletons. This sequence was found in a man aged 18 to 30 who had mild COVID-19 (a few samples of this study predate the infection). Cell type and time point are not known. This chain uses TRBV5-1 with TRBJ1-2, with D possibly matching TRBD1 (5 bases). Specimen: PBMCs or a T cell subset sorted from them (not recorded which). This CDR3 is CASSLAEGEDGYTF. CDR3 sequence (DNA): TGCGCCAGCAGCTTGGCCGAAGGGGAGGATGGCTACACCTTC. Using reference TRBV5-1 and TRBJ1-2 for the parts outside the CDR3, the full variable domain is KAGVTQTPRYLIKTRGQQVTLSCSPISGHRSVSWYQQTPGQGLQFLFEYFSETQRNKGNFPGRFSGRQFSNSRSEMNVSTLELGDSALYLCASSLAEGEDGYTFGSGTRLTVV.